This T cell receptor (beta chain) was obtained from a study of vaccination effects on CD4 cells after COVID-19. Study context: The participants, recipients of two vaccine doses, got either BNT162b2 or mRNA-1273. Points from the study as a whole: After vaccination of healthy people, only 1 of 255 vaccine-induced clones cross-reacted with common cold coronaviruses.

Expansion with viral peptide pools was applied to antigen-specific CD4+ T cells by the ViraFEST assay prior to sequencing. CD4+ T cell isolation took place after 10 days of culture. The healthy vaccine recipients, who had no prior SARS-CoV-2 infection, showed negative nucleocapsid antibodies. For each well, two million PBMC were cultured with 10 IU/ml IL-2 and approximately 10 ug/ml peptides. Cells had half their medium changed to IL-2 medium on days 3 and 7. About this clone itself: The antigen remains unidentified.

V was shortened by 5 bases and J by 3 bases, with 19 bases between the two germline ends. The germline V gene encodes CDR1 SGHAT and CDR2 FQNNGV. The CDR3 runs 16 residues. The assay was immunoSEQ multiplex PCR, and TCRdb's table has in-frame clones only and misses some. The sample yields more than 40,000 clones, roughly 79% seen once. The sequence derives from a human donor who received a COVID-19 vaccine. Source: CD4+ T cells from PBMCs cultured with SARS-CoV-2 spike peptides, taken before COVID-19 vaccination. The rearrangement links TRBV11-2 to TRBJ1-2; D remains unclear. In DNA form, the CDR3 reads TGTGCCAGCAGCACGCGGGTCGGGCAGATACACTATGGCTACACCTTC. This sequence encodes CASSTRVGQIHYGYTF.